This T cell receptor (beta chain) was observed in a study of cytomegalovirus exposure and HLA in healthy donors. The trim removed 3 bases at V and 5 bases at J, leaving 3 bases unmatched. This CDR3 contains 14 residues. The germline V gene encodes CDR1 LGHNA and CDR2 YNFKEQ. Study-wide results and caveats: Some TCR beta chains (around 180 of them) were listed as cytomegalovirus-associated. Available immune exposure information was restricted to CMV serostatus only. Earlier results showed most TCR beta V segments being productive about 90% or about 30% of the time. Association of a missense DCLRE1C variant with TCR beta V- and J-gene trimming was reported in a later analysis.

With regard to this clone: As yet, its antigen is unknown.

Primers included in the PCR were 60 Vbeta and 13 Jbeta primers. Clones were sequenced by immunoSEQ multiplex PCR, and TCRdb holds only the in-frame ones, with some missing. The sample yields more than 150,000 clones, around 80% seen once. This TCR came from a woman aged 25-40 years in good health and CMV-seronegative. Specimen: PBMCs. The chain combines TRBV4-2 with TRBJ2-7; the match to TRBD2 covers 11 bases. CDR3 nucleotide sequence: TGTGCCAGCAGCCAGGTAGCGGGGGGGAACGAGCAGTACTTC. Its translation is CASSQVAGGNEQYF.